The source of this TCR beta chain is a study of blood T cells in healthy people across ages. As to this clonotype: Since a much larger clone is just one base distant, this may be a read error.

The study drew donors from healthy Caucasian individuals in Russia aged about 6 to 95. PBMCs were isolated at a quantity of at least 6 million per sample. A second 7 to 11 cycle PCR used barcoded and J-beta primers. TCRdb independently ran MiXCR on the 5' RACE reads; one entry per CDR3 protein. The repertoire holds under 2,000,000 distinct CDR3 sequences, with approximately 50% as singletons. Specimen: blood. The receptor's source is a woman aged 40-49 years in good health.

The CDR3 loop is CSATEYTRGSVYEQYF. CDR3 DNA sequence: TGCAGTGCCACCGAATACACCAGAGGGTCGGTCTACGAGCAGTACTTC. This chain joins TRBV20-1 and TRBJ2-5; possibly TRBD2 for D (5 bases). The tail of the sequence fits TRBJ2-7 better, so the J call may be wrong. The CDR3 runs 16 residues. CDR1 is DFQATT and CDR2 is SNEGSKA in the germline V gene (reference sequence).